This entry concerns a single T cell receptor (beta chain). Its specificity is unknown. The entry originates in a study of T cells in Graves' hyperthyroidism and ophthalmopathy. Patients aged 18 to 65 had newly diagnosed hyperthyroidism lasting under 2 months. Notes on the study in general: Ophthalmopathy prediction by the model preceded onset by a median roughly 6 months. The authors' 13 V-J model separated ophthalmopathy from stable hyperthyroidism.

In germline, CDR1 is LNHDA, CDR2 SQIVND (reference sequence). After removal of 9 bases from V and 5 bases from J, the junction contained 9 bases not matched to a gene. This CDR3 is built from 14 residues. Amplification yielded TCR beta CDR3 regions, with RNA transcripts as the source. HTBI primers drove first-round RT-PCR of the TCR CDR3. TCRdb recomputed calls from the multiplex PCR reads with MiXCR, one row per CDR3 protein. The repertoire includes a few hundred thousand distinct CDR3 sequences, roughly 50% of them detected once, and roughly 8.2% sits in the top ten. The sample consisted of peripheral blood or thyroid tissue (not recorded which). This sequence was found in a young woman with Graves' hyperthyroidism. The chain is built from TRBV19 and TRBJ1-4; 7 bases fit TRBD1. DNA for the CDR3: TGTGCCAGCTCCCATGGGACAGCAAATGAAAAACTGTTTTTT. Translated, it gives CASSHGTANEKLFF.